One T cell receptor (beta chain) is described in this entry. The specificity of this receptor is unknown. No quality values exist for individual bases; no much larger clone is one base distant. Participants in the prospective study were enrolled through a virtual design, were aged about 18 to 90 years, and lived in under 25 United States geographic areas. In the prospective study, participants were assigned to cohorts based on the clinical history participants reported in a screening survey and a study questionnaire. ImmuneRACE Cohort 3 recovered participants were defined by two consecutive negative NP/OP PCR tests, healthcare professional clearance, or symptom resolution. Mobile phlebotomists in the prospective study collected whole blood, serum and a nasopharyngeal or oropharyngeal swab from every participant. Over an approximately 2-month period, participants in the prospective study had the option of providing additional blood draws and questionnaires. Prospective study blood samples were shipped either frozen or at room temperature before DNA extraction.

Reading from cysteine to phenylalanine, the CDR3 counts 15 amino acids. Only the CDR3 DNA stays, 45 bases, in frame from base 1. V and J are trimmed by 5 bases and 3 bases, and the gene matches miss 7 bases of the junction. In the germline V gene, CDR1 corresponds to SGHTA and CDR2 to FQGNSA. The data were taken from a study of blood T cell repertoires in COVID-19 (dated by TCRdb to the early 2020s). For the wider study: The collaborator samples originated in the United States, Italy and Spain and spanned the acute and convalescent phases of COVID-19. The samples were drawn from the first 160 participants of the ongoing ImmuneRACE study and from 1,254 subjects provided by 6 global collaborators. Where available, HLA class I and class II types were taken from metadata supplied by the sample provider and were not determined by assay-based typing. A de-identified subject ID, COVID-19 status, age in years and sex were almost always included in the sample metadata. Deeply sampled blood TCRbeta repertoires from subjects exposed to, actively infected with, or recovered from COVID-19 were included in the dataset. A freely available public database, intended as a resource for researchers studying the immune response to SARS-CoV-2, is where the repertoires were released. The prospective study material was composed of cDNA or gDNA derived from T cells, B-cell-depleted T cells, or PBMCs. The study at large found these results: How much clinical and demographic metadata was included differed by source and by participant, and the metadata was provided uncurated.

TCRbeta CDR3 regions were amplified from genomic DNA using the immunoSEQ Assay, a bias-controlled multiplex PCR. Concerning the study's data processing: Within the assay, amplification of reference gene primers was used to estimate how many nucleated cells each sample contained. To quantify the absolute abundance of each unique TCRbeta CDR3 rearrangement, sequence reads were collapsed and filtered. For each sample, productive Simpson clonality was calculated as the square root of Simpson's diversity index over productive rearrangements. TCRdb limited this immuneACCESS table to in-frame rearrangements with V and J called. A share of clones is missing; checked studies link under half to unresolved V genes, and the rest is unexplained. Clone size and the V and J calls come from that table; the DNA yielded D and trimming. Present in this sample are 250,000 to 350,000 clones, about 87% of which were seen just once. More than 8.5% of the sample comes from the top ten.

Recombination joined TRBV7-2 with TRBJ2-1, with TRBD2 matching 7 junction bases. The TCR comes from a woman aged 18-29 years who had recovered from COVID-19. Sequences were obtained from PBMCs or T cells enriched from blood (not recorded which). The nucleotides are TGTGCCAGCAGCCACGTCGGGGGGTTCTACAATGAGCAGTTCTTC. Its translation is CASSHVGGFYNEQFF. The CDR3 plus the reference TRBV7-2 and TRBJ2-1 genes for the other parts give the full variable domain: GAGVSQSPSNKVTEKGKDVELRCDPISGHTALYWYRQSLGQGLEFLIYFQGNSAPDKSGLPSDRFSAERTGGSVSTLTIQRTQQEDSAVYLCASSHVGGFYNEQFFGPGTRLTVL.